This T cell receptor beta chain was sequenced during a study of blood T cells in healthy people across ages. Overall study findings and caveats: Whereas aged donors had fewer naive CD4+ cells, long-lived donors had more of them and higher diversity.

This clonotype was seen a single time. Its antigen is not identified. Then a second PCR, running about 7 to 11 cycles, was carried out with a sample-barcoded 5' primer and a J-beta primer mix. Each cDNA molecule was tagged by a template-switch adaptor that had 12 random nucleotides. TCRdb re-derived calls from the 5' RACE reads in MiXCR, one entry per CDR3 protein. Here the sample spans over 950,000 distinct CDR3 sequences, 30% to 40% being singletons. Looked up from germline, CDR1 is SQVTM and CDR2 is ANQGSEA. The CDR3 consists of 11 residues. Trimming removed 7 bases from V and 5 bases from J; junction bases left unmatched: 1.

Source material: blood. J is TRBJ1-1 and V is TRBV29-1; 10 bases fit TRBD1. The sequence came from a man between 18 and 29 years old in good health. CDR3 DNA: TGCAGCGAGGGACAGGGGACTGAAGCTTTCTTT. Residues: CSEGQGTEAFF.